The 8 T cell receptor beta chains below were found in one sample sequenced in a study of cytomegalovirus exposure and HLA in healthy donors (dated by TCRdb to the late 2010s). Library creation used the immunoSEQ multiplex PCR assay. For the multiplex PCR, a mixture combining 60 forward primers for TCR Vbeta segments and 13 reverse primers for TCR Jbeta segments was used. TCRdb re-hosts the immuneACCESS table, in-frame sequences only. Its copies lack some clones; in the studies checked, an unresolved V gene accounts for under half of them, and the cause for the rest is not known. In this sample the table shows over 100,000 clones, roughly 80% of which occur a single time. The ten biggest clones cover about 2.1% of the sample. Material for sequencing was PBMCs. Source of these receptors: a middle-aged woman in good health and CMV-seropositive.

The V and J genes are TRBV7-6 and TRBJ1-3; D is possibly TRBD1 (5 bases). This CDR3 spans 15 amino acids. Germline V CDR1 and CDR2: SGHVS, FNYEAQ. V lost 3 bases and J lost 4, with 13 bases in between. The CDR3, as DNA: TGTGCCAGCAGCTTCACTTCAGGGCAAGGAAACACCATATATTTT. Translated, it gives CASSFTSGQGNTIYF.

There are a few counts of this clone. The rearrangement joins TRBV6-1 to TRBJ2-7; possible D gene TRBD2, 6 bases. Trimming took 2 bases from V and 2 from J, leaving 16 bases between them. There are 16 residues in the CDR3. Looked up from germline, CDR1 is MNHNS and CDR2 is SASEGT. The CDR3 sequence: CASSESGLLAAYEQYF. The CDR3 nucleotides read TGTGCCAGCAGTGAATCAGGCCTACTAGCAGCCTACGAGCAGTACTTC.

In DNA, the CDR3 is TGTGCCAGAAGCTCCCCGACTTGGAGGGATTCACCCCTCCACTTT. Protein product: CARSSPTWRDSPLHF. The V gene is TRBV5-3, the J gene TRBJ1-6, with unresolved D. TRBV5-3 is known as an ORF, though its function is uncertain. V lost 3 bases and J 8 bases, leaving 15 bases between the germline ends. There are 15 residues in the CDR3.

This clone was picked up a small number of times. The J gene is TRBJ1-5, the V gene TRBV19, with 7 bases fitting TRBD1. The length of the CDR3 is 15 residues. The trim removed 2 bases at V and 4 bases at J, leaving 5 bases unmatched. The germline CDR1 and CDR2 sequences are LNHDA and SQIVND (reference sequence). The CDR3 DNA reads TGTGCCAGTAGTATAAGGGCAGGGGGGAATCAGCCCCAGCATTTT. Translation: CASSIRAGGNQPQHF.

This chain joins TRBV14 and TRBJ2-3, with D maybe TRBD2 (8 bases). The CDR3 consists of 18 residues. Germline lookup yields CDR1 SGHDN and CDR2 FVKESK. V was trimmed by 4 bases and J by 9 bases, leaving 29 bases between them. CDR3 DNA sequence: TGTGCCAGCAGCCCCGGGGGGGAACGACAGGGAGCCCGAGGCACGCAGTATTTT. It encodes CASSPGGERQGARGTQYF.

The CDR3, as DNA: TGTGCCAGCAGACCAACAGGGCTTCAGCCCCAGCATTTT. This translates into CASRPTGLQPQHF. The rearrangement uses TRBV28 and TRBJ1-5, with D tentatively TRBD1 (6 bases). The CDR3 runs 13 residues. V gave up 6 bases and J gave up 6 bases, with 12 bases separating them. In germline, CDR1 is MDHEN, CDR2 SYDVKM.

The chain joins TRBV7-2 to TRBJ2-7, with 7 bases aligning to TRBD2. The V gene's germline CDR1 is SGHTA and CDR2 FQGNSA. CDR3 size: 14 residues. With V trimmed by 4 bases and J by 6 bases, 9 bases remained unmatched. The CDR3 protein is CASSYAGTISEQYF. CDR3 bases: TGTGCCAGCAGCTACGCCGGGACTATCTCCGAGCAGTACTTC.

CDR3 in DNA: TGTGCCAGCAGCTTGGGCCTAGCGGGGGGATACAATGAGCAGTTCTTC. This codes for CASSLGLAGGYNEQFF. The chain couples TRBV5-6 to TRBJ2-1; 11 bases line up with TRBD2. The CDR3 covers 16 residues. CDR1 and CDR2 (germline): SGHDT, YYEEEE. The junction had 3 bases not matched to a gene; V was cut back by 0 bases and J by 4 bases.